The 12 T cell receptor beta chains listed next were all sequenced from one sample in a study of breast tumors, draining lymph nodes, adjacent tissues (dated by TCRdb to 2015 to 2016). Library method: multiplex PCR. The instrument was an Illumina HiSeq 2000. The public sequencing data were trimmed at Q25 with fastp and processed into clonotypes with MiXCR by TCRdb, which kept only in-frame beta chains. CDR3 protein duplicates are merged, each entry listing the most common genes and DNA. This sample is represented by about 63,000 distinct CDR3 sequences; around 60% of them were singletons. The leading ten clones occupy roughly 18% of the sample. The sample was breast tumor tissue. The source of these receptors is a female donor with breast cancer. Some clones in this sample may be carry-over from other donors' samples.

This clonotype was counted once. As the CDR3 is not closed by the conserved phenylalanine or tryptophan, this likely results from a read error. This chain links TRBV19 with TRBJ2-2; TRBD2 agrees at 7 bases. The CDR3 covers 16 residues. V trimming: 7 bases; J trimming: 3 bases; junction bases outside the gene matches: 11. From germline, CDR1 is LNHDA and CDR2 SQIVND (reference sequence). The CDR3 loop reads CASTRRSGDDTGELFS. Written as DNA, the CDR3 is TGTGCCAGTACCCGGCGGAGCGGGGATGACACCGGGGAGCTGTTTTCT.

The chain is built from TRBV3-1 and TRBJ2-3; tentatively, D is TRBD1 (5 bases). The closer fit of TRBJ2-7 to the DNA end suggests the J call may be wrong. In germline, CDR1 is LGHDT, CDR2 YNNKEL (reference sequence). The CDR3 contains 13 residues. CDR3 bases: TGTGCCAGCAGCCCCTACAGTACAGGTACGCAGTACTTC. Amino acids: CASSPYSTGTQYF.

About this clonotype itself: A read error may account for a junction end that differs from germline. The chain uses TRBV7-8 and TRBJ2-7, with a weak D call TRBD2 (5 bases). CDR3 length: 13 amino acids. Germline assignment: CDR1 SGHVS and CDR2 FQNEAQ. CDR3 bases: TGTGCCAGCAGCCCGGGGTTCCTGATCGACCAGGACTTC. Its protein product is CASSPGFLIDQDF.

This clonotype has only one observation. V usage is TRBV19 and J usage is TRBJ1-6; D is possibly TRBD1 (6 bases). This CDR3 spans 15 amino acids. V was shortened by 3 bases and J by 4 bases, with 10 bases between the two germline ends. Germline-derived CDR1 and CDR2 are LNHDA and SQIVND (reference sequence). For the CDR3, the DNA is TGTGCCAGTAGTATTAGGGGGACTTATAATTCACCCCTCCACTTT. Translating gives CASSIRGTYNSPLHF.

This sequence joins TRBV20-1 and TRBJ2-7, with 8 positions matching TRBD2. V lost 2 bases to trimming and J lost 4 bases; unmatched junction nucleotides: 10. CDR3 length: 15 residues. Germline loops: CDR1 DFQATT, CDR2 SNEGSKA (reference sequence). CDR3 nucleotide sequence: TGCAGTGCTAGACTGTGGGACGGGAGGGGGTACGAGCAGTACTTC. Its protein is CSARLWDGRGYEQYF.

The chain couples TRBV18 to TRBJ1-2; D possibly corresponds to TRBD1 (5 bases). The CDR3 consists of 16 residues. Trimming pared 2 bases from V and 4 bases from J, leaving 17 bases between. Per the germline V gene, CDR1 is KGHSH and CDR2 is LQKENI. The CDR3 loop is CASSPVPRGHLYGYTF. The CDR3 DNA sequence: TGTGCCAGCTCACCAGTCCCTCGGGGCCACCTCTATGGCTACACCTTC.

The J gene is TRBJ1-5, the V gene TRBV24-1; 7 bases fit TRBD1. The V and J ends lost 6 bases and 6 bases, in that order; junction bases with no gene match: 7. Per the germline V gene, CDR1 is KGHDR and CDR2 is SFDVKD. The CDR3 has 14 residues. The CDR3 DNA follows: TGTGCCACCAGTCAGGGGGACAGTCCTCAGCCCCAGCATTTT. The encoded protein is CATSQGDSPQPQHF.

The chain employs TRBV3-1 and TRBJ1-6; TRBD1 agrees at 9 bases. The CDR3 covers 16 residues. The germline V gene encodes CDR1 LGHDT and CDR2 YNNKEL (reference sequence). The V and J ends lost 0 bases and 7 bases, in that order; junction bases with no gene match: 4. CDR3 nucleotides: TGTGCCAGCAGCCAAGAGTCGGGGACAGGGAATTCACCCCTCCACTTT. As protein: CASSQESGTGNSPLHF. Combining the CDR3 with reference TRBV3-1 and TRBJ1-6 gives the whole variable domain DTAVSQTPKYLVTQMGNDKSIKCEQNLGHDTMYWYKQDSKKFLKIMFSYNNKELIINETVPNRFSPKSPDKAHLNLHINSLELGDSAVYFCASSQESGTGNSPLHFGNGTRLTVT.

This clonotype was detected many times. J is TRBJ1-2 and V is TRBV19; tentatively, D is TRBD1 (6 bases). The CDR3 extends over 16 amino acids. CDR1 is LNHDA, CDR2 SQIVND, per germline (reference sequence). The V end lost 0 bases, the J end lost 7 bases, and 18 bases lay between the germline ends. The CDR3 DNA follows: TGTGCCAGTAGTATAGACGGGCGCGGGGGCACTACTGGCTACACCTTC. The encoded protein is CASSIDGRGGTTGYTF.

Turning to this clonotype: Just one base apart from a much larger clone, this may be a read error. The rearrangement links TRBV20-1 to TRBJ2-3; D is possibly TRBD1 or TRBD2 (5 bases each). Trimming cost V 2 bases and J 1 base, with 13 bases left between them. CDR1 and CDR2 from the germline V gene are DFQATT and SNEGSKA (reference sequence). CDR3 length: 15 residues. CDR3 sequence reads: CSARSASRGTDTQYF. Written as DNA, the CDR3 is TGCAGTGCTAGATCGGCTAGCAGGGGCACAGATACGCAGTATTTT.

The chain carries TRBV6-5 and TRBJ1-5, with 7 positions matching TRBD1. Germline V gene sequence: CDR1 MNHEY, CDR2 SVGAGI. V gave up 8 bases and J gave up 6 bases; unmatched junction bases: 10. The CDR3 totals 14 residues. The chain's CDR3 is CASRDRTSTQPQHF. CDR3 nucleotides: TGTGCCAGCCGGGACAGAACTTCCACTCAGCCCCAGCATTTT.

This clonotype was observed many times. The V gene is TRBV20-1, the J gene TRBJ2-7, with TRBD2 matching over 7 bases. The germline gives CDR1 DFQATT, CDR2 SNEGSKA (reference sequence). V shed 2 bases, J shed 1 base, and the junction held 2 bases outside the gene matches. The CDR3 sequence is 13 residues long. The CDR3 protein is CSARREASYEQYF. CDR3 bases: TGCAGTGCTAGACGGGAGGCTTCCTACGAGCAGTACTTC.